This entry lists 6 T cell receptor beta chains sequenced from one sample in a study of glioma-infiltrating T cells after dendritic cell vaccination. Time point: after dendritic cell vaccination, including at tumor progression/relapse. The table came from immunoSEQ multiplex PCR; TCRdb's copy has only in-frame clones and leaves some out. The sample carries fewer than 65,000 clones, roughly 90% recorded once. Here the sequenced sample was blood, taken after dendritic cell vaccination. The receptors originated from a human donor with glioblastoma.

The rearrangement joins TRBV9 to TRBJ2-5; D might be TRBD1 (6 bases). CDR1 and CDR2 from the germline V gene are SGDLS and YYNGEE. V lost 3 bases and J lost 1, with 16 bases in between. The CDR3 has 16 residues. The CDR3 loop is CASSAQVTGSQETQYF. For the CDR3, the DNA is TGTGCCAGCAGCGCCCAAGTGACAGGTTCCCAAGAGACCCAGTACTTC. Based on the CDR3 plus reference TRBV9 and TRBJ2-5, the full variable domain is DSGVTQTPKHLITATGQRVTLRCSPRSGDLSVYWYQQSLDQGLQFLIQYYNGEERAKGNILERFSAQQFPDLHSELNLSSLELGDSALYFCASSAQVTGSQETQYFGPGTRLLVL.

The chain joins TRBV27 to TRBJ1-4, with D possibly matching TRBD1 (6 bases). Trimming removed 6 bases at V and 4 bases at J, with 18 bases between. The CDR3 totals 16 residues. Germline CDR1 is MNHEY and CDR2 is SMNVEV (reference sequence). This chain's CDR3 is CASRETGRQSNEKLFF. In DNA, the CDR3 is TGTGCCAGCAGGGAGACAGGTAGACAGAGTAATGAAAAACTGTTTTTT.

The chain joins TRBV11-2 to TRBJ2-2, with 8 bases aligning to TRBD2. The CDR3 is made up of 13 amino acids. CDR1 is SGHAT, CDR2 FQNNGV, per germline. The V and J ends lost 5 bases and 7 bases, in that order; junction bases with no gene match: 3. The CDR3 is CASSRGGIGELFF. The CDR3 DNA sequence: TGTGCCAGCAGCCGGGGGGGGATCGGGGAGCTGTTTTTT.

This chain connects TRBV5-4 to TRBJ2-7, with D perhaps matching TRBD2 (6 bases). Germline loops: CDR1 SGHNT, CDR2 YYREEE (reference sequence). Trimming stripped 4 bases from V and 6 bases from J, with 20 bases between. The CDR3 contains 15 residues. CDR3 residues: CASSLGALASGEQYF. The CDR3 coding sequence is TGTGCCAGCAGCCTAGGGGCACTAGCTTCGGGCGAGCAGTACTTC.

The chain combines TRBV9 with TRBJ1-1; D remains ambiguous. V was clipped by 4 bases and J by 2 bases, with 9 bases between them. This CDR3 has 13 amino acids. Looked up from germline, CDR1 is SGDLS and CDR2 is YYNGEE. The CDR3 DNA sequence: TGTGCCAGCAGCCCGGGATATAACACTGAAGCTTTCTTT. Its translation: CASSPGYNTEAFF.

The chain links TRBV5-3 to TRBJ1-2; 7 bases fit TRBD1. TRBV5-3 is flagged as an ORF with uncertain function. The CDR3 totals 17 residues. V was clipped by 1 base and J by 7 bases; unmatched bases: 16. The DNA of the CDR3 is TGTGCCAGAAGCTTGAACCCCCGGATACAGGGGCAGGCTGGCTACACCTTC. Residues: CARSLNPRIQGQAGYTF.